Below, 14 T cell receptor beta chains from the same sample are listed, as sequenced in a study of shared clonotypes between healthy human individuals (dated by TCRdb to 2019 to 2021). Receptors were amplified or captured by the immunoSEQ multiplex PCR assay. The clones in this table, taken by TCRdb from immuneACCESS, are in-frame only. Not every clone is retained; where verified, under half of the shortfall comes from an unresolved V gene, and the cause of the rest is unknown. For this sample the table gives 97,000 or so clones, of which approximately 44% were detected only once. Approximately 16% of the sample is in the top ten clones. Material for sequencing was PBMCs. All receptors derive from a woman aged 40 to 50 in good health. Some clones in this sample may be carry-over from other donors' samples.

This clone was picked up one time. Possible read error: a much larger clone is one base away. The chain carries TRBV9 and TRBJ2-5; possible D gene TRBD2, 6 bases. The CDR3 is 10 residues long. The V gene's germline CDR1 is SGDLS and CDR2 YYNGEE. CDR3 loop: CASGGETQHF. CDR3 nucleotides: TGTGCCAGCGGCGGGGAGACCCAGCACTTC.

This clone has more than one count but fewer than ten. The J gene is TRBJ2-7, the V gene TRBV19; D tentatively fits TRBD1 or TRBD2 (5 bases each). The CDR3 has 13 residues. V dropped 3 bases and J dropped 6 bases, with 12 bases sitting between them. In germline, CDR1 is LNHDA, CDR2 SQIVND (reference sequence). DNA of the CDR3: TGTGCCAGTAGTATCTCCTCAGGGAGCGAGCAGTACTTC. Amino acids: CASSISSGSEQYF.

To note about this clone: A read error is possible here, since a much larger clone lies one base away. The CDR3 ends on some other residue instead of the conserved phenylalanine or tryptophan, so this is likely a read error. The V and J genes are TRBV2 and TRBJ1-2; TRBD1 matches 7 bases. The CDR3 spans 14 residues. Germline trimming cut 5 bases from V and 0 bases from J; bases unmatched to any gene: 3. Germline assignment: CDR1 SNHLY and CDR2 FYNNEI. CDR3 nucleotide sequence: TGTGCCAGCAGTCCACAGGGGACTAACTATGGCTACACCCTC. Amino acids: CASSPQGTNYGYTL.

The chain joins TRBV15 to TRBJ2-3; 9 nucleotides align to TRBD2. CDR1 is LNHNV, CDR2 YYDKDF, per germline (reference sequence). The ends lost 6 bases at V and 3 bases at J; junction bases unmatched: 10. The CDR3 has 16 residues. This CDR3 reads CATSEGSGSHTDTQYF. In DNA, the CDR3 is TGTGCCACCAGTGAGGGTAGCGGGAGCCATACAGATACGCAGTATTTT.

To note about this clone: A far larger clone is one nucleotide away, so this likely arose from a read error. The CDR3 loop reads CAISPTGNYGYTF. For the CDR3, the DNA is TGTGCCATCAGCCCGACAGGGAACTATGGCTACACCTTC. This chain connects TRBV10-3 to TRBJ1-2; 7 bases align to TRBD1. V trimming: 6 bases; J trimming: 2 bases; junction bases outside the gene matches: 3. The CDR3 contains 13 residues. CDR1 ENHRY and CDR2 SYGVKD come from the germline V gene.

V and J are TRBV7-3 and TRBJ2-1; D gene ambiguous. The ends were cut back, 4 bases at V and 3 bases at J, with 7 bases in the middle. From germline, CDR1 is SGHTA and CDR2 FQGTGA. This CDR3 comprises 13 residues. The CDR3 sequence is CASSSTIYNEQFF. DNA for the CDR3: TGTGCCAGCAGCTCGACCATCTACAATGAGCAGTTCTTC.

CDR3 protein: CASSESWVTAGETQYF. For the CDR3, the DNA is TGCGCCAGCAGTGAGTCGTGGGTAACGGCAGGGGAGACCCAGTACTTC. V is TRBV10-2 and J is TRBJ2-5, with D possibly TRBD1 on 5 matching bases. The germline V gene encodes CDR1 WSHSY and CDR2 SAAADI. CDR3 size: 16 residues. V was cut by 0 bases and J by 5 bases, with 16 bases left in between.

The genes are TRBV5-6 and TRBJ1-3; D gene ambiguous. Germline loops: CDR1 SGHDT, CDR2 YYEEEE. The CDR3 extends over 14 amino acids. V lost 0 bases and J lost 2, with 6 bases in between. CDR3 nucleotides: TGTGCCAGCAGCTTGGGGTTTCCTGGAAACACCATATATTTT. Protein sequence: CASSLGFPGNTIYF.

This clone was seen many times. The same CDR3 is also encoded by other DNA sequences in this sample. The rearrangement uses TRBV29-1 and TRBJ2-1; 9 positions agree with TRBD2. The CDR3 has 14 amino acids. V lost 4 bases, J lost 5 bases, and 6 bases stayed unmatched. The germline V gene encodes CDR1 SQVTM and CDR2 ANQGSEA. The CDR3 bases are TGCAGCGTTGTAGAGCGGGAGGTACACAATGAGCAGTTCTTC. Its translation is CSVVEREVHNEQFF.

The chain combines TRBV7-6 with TRBJ1-3; unclear D gene. The CDR3 consists of 15 residues. Trimming removed 4 bases from V and 4 bases from J, with 14 bases in between. CDR1 is SGHVS, CDR2 FNYEAQ, per germline. The CDR3 loop is CASSSSPGVGNTIYF. For the CDR3, the DNA is TGTGCCAGCAGCTCCTCACCCGGCGTGGGAAACACCATATATTTT.

This clone was detected ten times or more. This chain joins TRBV18 and TRBJ2-1; D uncertain. Germline-derived CDR1 and CDR2 are KGHSH and LQKENI. The V end was cut by 3 bases, the J end by 0 bases, with 15 bases between. This CDR3 comprises 17 residues. CDR3 coding DNA: TGTGCCAGCTCACCGGCTTATACGGCGAACTCCTACAATGAGCAGTTCTTC. Translation: CASSPAYTANSYNEQFF.

As for this clone: This is likely an artifact of a read error, given a far larger clone one base away. The chain carries TRBV30 and TRBJ1-1; D is unresolved. Germline V gives CDR1 GTSNPN, CDR2 SVGIG (reference sequence). This CDR3 is 13 amino acids long. Trimming shortened V by 4 bases and J by 4 bases, and 13 bases separated the two germline ends. CDR3 in amino acids: CAWNRDLCTEAFF. The DNA of the CDR3 is TGTGCCTGGAATCGGGATTTGTGCACTGAAGCTTTCTTT.

This clone has just a few counts. The rearrangement joins TRBV9 to TRBJ2-7; 10 nucleotides align to TRBD1. The CDR3 loop spans 15 amino acids. J gave up 3 bases and V 4 bases, and 7 bases lay outside the gene matches. Looked up from germline, CDR1 is SGDLS and CDR2 is YYNGEE. The CDR3 DNA is TGTGCCAGCAGCCCGCAGGGACAGGGGTACTACGAGCAGTACTTC. Translation: CASSPQGQGYYEQYF.

The table lists this clone with many counts. V gene TRBV2 combines with J gene TRBJ2-5; TRBD2 might be the D (6 bases). Trimming shortened V by 10 bases and J by 0 bases, and 15 bases separated the two germline ends. CDR1 and CDR2 (germline): SNHLY, FYNNEI. The CDR3 sequence is 14 residues long. Here the CDR3 reads CATQPERDQETQYF. The CDR3 DNA reads as TGTGCCACCCAGCCAGAGCGGGACCAAGAGACCCAGTACTTC.